The rows below give T cell receptor beta chains drawn from one sample of a study of OX40 agonist ivuxolimab in advanced cancers. Clones were sequenced by immunoSEQ multiplex PCR, and TCRdb holds only the in-frame ones, with some missing. Counted here are about 68,000 clones, roughly four fifths occurring once; the ten biggest clones make up 11%. The source material was CD4+ or CD8+ T cells sorted from blood, sampled in a trial of the OX40 agonist ivuxolimab. These receptors originate from an adult with an advanced solid tumor such as melanoma, head and neck, liver or kidney cancer. Both conserved end residues are part of each CDR3. D genes are given only for firm matches. Not every row has a clone size; where given, it reads once, few, many or a size class.

V: TRBV27; size: once; D: -; J: TRBJ2-1; DNA: TGTGCCAGCAGGCAGGACGCCAATGAGCAGTTCTTC; CDR3: CASRQDANEQFF
V: TRBV19; size: -; D: -; J: TRBJ2-3; DNA: TGTGCCAGTACCCCGACCAGACCCACAGATACGCAGTATTTT; CDR3: CASTPTRPTDTQYF
V: TRBV5-1; size: -; D: -; J: TRBJ2-6; DNA: TGCGCCAGCAGCTTGGCCGGGGCCAACGTCCTGACTTTC; CDR3: CASSLAGANVLTF
V: TRBV10-3; size: -; D: TRBD2; J: TRBJ2-3; DNA: TGTGCCATCAGTGAGTCGAAATTAGCGGGGGGAGGTAGCACAGATACGCAGTATTTT; CDR3: CAISESKLAGGGSTDTQYF
V: TRBV30; size: -; D: TRBD1; J: TRBJ2-2; DNA: TGTGCCTGGACCCGGGACAGGGGGCCCGGGGAGCTGTTTTTT; CDR3: CAWTRDRGPGELFF
V: TRBV18; size: -; D: -; J: TRBJ2-7; DNA: TGTGCCAGCTCTCCGGGACTTGGCACCTCCGAGCAGTACTTC; CDR3: CASSPGLGTSEQYF
V: TRBV2; size: few; D: -; J: TRBJ2-5; DNA: TGTGCCAGCAGCCAGGGGTCTCAGACCCAGTACTTC; CDR3: CASSQGSQTQYF
V: TRBV10-3; size: -; D: -; J: TRBJ1-1; DNA: TGTGCCATCGGTCGGGGTCCTGAAGCTTTCTTT; CDR3: CAIGRGPEAFF
V: TRBV20-1; size: few; D: -; J: TRBJ1-2; DNA: TGCAGTGCTAGTGTCGACTATGGCTACACCTTC; CDR3: CSASVDYGYTF
V: TRBV6-6; size: -; D: -; J: TRBJ1-1; DNA: TGTGCCAGCCAAGAGGCCGCCGCAGCTTTCTTT; CDR3: CASQEAAAAFF
V: TRBV18; size: -; D: -; J: TRBJ2-5; DNA: TGTGCCAGCTCACCACTCCCAGGGCAAGAGACCCAGTACTTC; CDR3: CASSPLPGQETQYF
V: TRBV29-1; size: -; D: -; J: TRBJ2-6; DNA: TGCAGCGTCGTACTCCTTAGGGGGGACGGGAGCTCGTCTGGGGCCAACGTCCTGACTTTC; CDR3: CSVVLLRGDGSSSGANVLTF
V: TRBV5-6; size: -; D: -; J: TRBJ1-1; DNA: TGTGCCAGCAGCTTGCGGGGACGTAACACTGAAGCTTTCTTT; CDR3: CASSLRGRNTEAFF
V: TRBV7-2; size: -; D: -; J: TRBJ1-1; DNA: TGTGCCAGCAGCTTAGCGCTGGGGGCAAACACTGAAGCTTTCTTT; CDR3: CASSLALGANTEAFF
V: TRBV10-3; size: -; D: -; J: TRBJ1-1; DNA: TGTGCCTCCGGAGGCTGGACTGACACTGAAGCTTTCTTT; CDR3: CASGGWTDTEAFF